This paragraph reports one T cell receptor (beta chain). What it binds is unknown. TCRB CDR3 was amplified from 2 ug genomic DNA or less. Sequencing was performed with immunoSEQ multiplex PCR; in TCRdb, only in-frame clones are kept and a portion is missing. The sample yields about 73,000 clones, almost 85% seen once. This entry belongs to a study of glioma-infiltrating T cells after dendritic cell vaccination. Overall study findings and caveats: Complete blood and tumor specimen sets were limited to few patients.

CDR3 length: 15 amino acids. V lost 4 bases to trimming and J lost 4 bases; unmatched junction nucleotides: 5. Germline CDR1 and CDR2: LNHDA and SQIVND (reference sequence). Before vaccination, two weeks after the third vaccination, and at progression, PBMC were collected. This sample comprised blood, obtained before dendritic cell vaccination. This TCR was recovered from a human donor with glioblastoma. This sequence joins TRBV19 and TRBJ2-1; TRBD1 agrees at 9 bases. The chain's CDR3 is CASSTTGTGYNEQFF. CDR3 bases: TGTGCCAGTAGTACGACCGGGACAGGGTACAATGAGCAGTTCTTC.